A selection of T cell receptor beta chains follows, all from one sample in a study of T-cell memory formation after mild COVID-19. Via MiXCR, TCRdb re-called the 5' RACE reads, giving one row per CDR3 protein. Seen here are roughly 300,000 distinct CDR3 sequences, roughly 16% observed once, and the top ten hold 23%. Sequencing was carried out using PBMCs or a T cell subset sorted from them (not recorded which). All receptors come from a man between 18 and 29 years old who had mild COVID-19 (a few samples of this study predate the infection). Cell type and time point are not known. Both conserved end residues are part of each CDR3. The order of the fields is J gene, V gene, clone size, D gene, CDR3 protein, CDR3 DNA. D genes are given only for firm matches. Where a row states a size, it is once, few, many or the class of an expanded clone; other rows omit it.

>TRBJ2-1|TRBV5-5|.|.
CASSLDWDSYNEQFF
TGTGCCAGCAGCTTGGATTGGGACTCCTACAATGAGCAGTTCTTC
>TRBJ2-5|TRBV7-3|few|.
CASSLAGTTKTQYF
TGTGCCAGCAGCTTAGCAGGGACGACGAAGACCCAGTACTTC
>TRBJ2-6|TRBV9|few|TRBD1
CASSLSIGGRLSGANVLTF
TGTGCCAGCAGCCTCTCGATAGGGGGCCGCCTCTCTGGGGCCAACGTCCTGACTTTC
>TRBJ2-3|TRBV9|few|TRBD2
CASSVGTSGGSPDTQYF
TGTGCCAGCAGCGTAGGGACTAGCGGGGGGTCACCAGATACGCAGTATTTT
>TRBJ1-1|TRBV2|many|.
CASSREIAEAFF
TGTGCCTCCAGCAGGGAGATCGCTGAAGCTTTCTTT
>TRBJ1-1|TRBV12-3/TRBV12-4|.|.
CAGTDSMNTEAFF
TGTGCCGGAACGGACAGCATGAACACTGAAGCTTTCTTT
>TRBJ2-5|TRBV7-2|many|.
CASSLASETQYF
TGTGCCAGCAGCTTAGCTTCGGAGACCCAGTACTTC
>TRBJ2-2|TRBV7-2|many|.
CASSARPATGELFF
TGTGCCAGCAGCGCGCGTCCCGCCACCGGGGAGCTGTTTTTT
>TRBJ2-5|TRBV6-1|few|TRBD2
CASTDLQRGGLETQYF
TGTGCCAGCACCGATCTCCAGCGGGGGGGCCTTGAGACCCAGTACTTC
>TRBJ2-1|TRBV4-1|.|TRBD2
CASSQEPRREGYNEQFF
TGCGCCAGCAGCCAAGAACCTCGCAGGGAGGGTTACAATGAGCAGTTCTTC
>TRBJ1-2|TRBV11-1|few|.
CASSANQGGGYTF
TGTGCCAGCAGCGCCAATCAGGGTGGTGGCTACACCTTC
>TRBJ1-1|TRBV18|.|TRBD1
CASSPTGQGENTEAFF
TGTGCCAGCTCACCAACGGGACAGGGGGAGAACACTGAAGCTTTCTTT